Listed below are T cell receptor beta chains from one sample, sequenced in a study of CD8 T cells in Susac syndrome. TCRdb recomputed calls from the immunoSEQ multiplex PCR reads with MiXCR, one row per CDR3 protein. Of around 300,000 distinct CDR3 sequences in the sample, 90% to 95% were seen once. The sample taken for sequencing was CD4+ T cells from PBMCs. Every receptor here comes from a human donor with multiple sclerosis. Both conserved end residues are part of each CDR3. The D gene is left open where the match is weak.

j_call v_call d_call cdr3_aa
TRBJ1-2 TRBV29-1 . CSGGGPGYTF
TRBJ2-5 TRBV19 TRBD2 CASQKIAGEVETQYF
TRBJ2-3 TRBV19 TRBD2 CASSIPAGSTDTQYF
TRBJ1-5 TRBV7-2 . CASSLGGGQNQPQHF
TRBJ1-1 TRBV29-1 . CSVPGVTEAFF
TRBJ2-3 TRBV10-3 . CAIRSSGSTDTQYF
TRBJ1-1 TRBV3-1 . CASSQGPGRTEAFF
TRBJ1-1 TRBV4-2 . CASSQEGQGSAFF
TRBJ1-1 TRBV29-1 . CSAALQGRGQNAEAFF
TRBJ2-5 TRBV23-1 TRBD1 CASGGQGCRETQYF
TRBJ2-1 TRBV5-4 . CASSPGRSGRSSSYNEQFF
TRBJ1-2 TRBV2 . CAGSGGGQTYGGYTF
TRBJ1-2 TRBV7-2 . CASSPEEGGYTF
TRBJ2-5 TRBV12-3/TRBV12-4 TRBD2 CASSFGTSGVQETQYF
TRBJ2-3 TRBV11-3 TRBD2 CASSLFPGLAGGKDTQYF
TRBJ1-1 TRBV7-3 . CASSHAGVAEAFF
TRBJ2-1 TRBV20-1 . CSARDRGASDYNEQFF
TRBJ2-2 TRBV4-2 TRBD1 CASMTGTGYTGELFF
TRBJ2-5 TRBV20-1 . CSARKEVEETQYF
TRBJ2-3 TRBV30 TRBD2 CAWSGSLAGEAYF
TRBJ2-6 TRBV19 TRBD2 CASSIRLAGDPSGANVLTF
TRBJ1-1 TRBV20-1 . CSSTRRLTEAFF
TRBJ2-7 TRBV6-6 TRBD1 CASRGGDRAYEQYF
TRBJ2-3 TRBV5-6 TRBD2 CASSLVRLAGDSDTQYF
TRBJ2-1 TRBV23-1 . CASSQLPTAGYNEQFF
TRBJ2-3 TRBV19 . CASSILTANTDTQYF
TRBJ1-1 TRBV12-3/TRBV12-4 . CASTDSPAPEAFF
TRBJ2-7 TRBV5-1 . CASSLEGLGEQYF
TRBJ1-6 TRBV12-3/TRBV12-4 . CASSLGGSPLHF
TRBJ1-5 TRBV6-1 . CASRGSNQPQHF
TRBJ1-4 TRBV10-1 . CASSDVLNEKLFF
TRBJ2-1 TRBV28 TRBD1 CASRNRGRGEQFF
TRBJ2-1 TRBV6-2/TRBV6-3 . CASSYVRVDEQFF
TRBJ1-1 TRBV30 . CAWNRGMNTEAFF
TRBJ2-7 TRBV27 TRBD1 CASSEDRGSGKQYF
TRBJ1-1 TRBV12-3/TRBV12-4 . CASSLAGLTEAFF
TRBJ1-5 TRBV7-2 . CASSTLANQPQHF
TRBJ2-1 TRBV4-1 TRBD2 CASSQPPTSGRVVNEQFF
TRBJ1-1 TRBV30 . CAWIGLPGTEAFF
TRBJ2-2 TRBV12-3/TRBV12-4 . CASSNDFSSGELFF
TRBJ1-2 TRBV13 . CASSLQGKGYGYTF
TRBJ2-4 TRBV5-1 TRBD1 CASSGDSFSAKNIQYF
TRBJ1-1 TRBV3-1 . CASSQAFTSNTEAFF
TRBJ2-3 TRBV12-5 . CASGLVWQGREADTQYF
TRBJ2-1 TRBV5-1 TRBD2 CASSLRLGGSIRTYNEQFF
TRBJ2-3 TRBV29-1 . CSVVPSGTDTQYF